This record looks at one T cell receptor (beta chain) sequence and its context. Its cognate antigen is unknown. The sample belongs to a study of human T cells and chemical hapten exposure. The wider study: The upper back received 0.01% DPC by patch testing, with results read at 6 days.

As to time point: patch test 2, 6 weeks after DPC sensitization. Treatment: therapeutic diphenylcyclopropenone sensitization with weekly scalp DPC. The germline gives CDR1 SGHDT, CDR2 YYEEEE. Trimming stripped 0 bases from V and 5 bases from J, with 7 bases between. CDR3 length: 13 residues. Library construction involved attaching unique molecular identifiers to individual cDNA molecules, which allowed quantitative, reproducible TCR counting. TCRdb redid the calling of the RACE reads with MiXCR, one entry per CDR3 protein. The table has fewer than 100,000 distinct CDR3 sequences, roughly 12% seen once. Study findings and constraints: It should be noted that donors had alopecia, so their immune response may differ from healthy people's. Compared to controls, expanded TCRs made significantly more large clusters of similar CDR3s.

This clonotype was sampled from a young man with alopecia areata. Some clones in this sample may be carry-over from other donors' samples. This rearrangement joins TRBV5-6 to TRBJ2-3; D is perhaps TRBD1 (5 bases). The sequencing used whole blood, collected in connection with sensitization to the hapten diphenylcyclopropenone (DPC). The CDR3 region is CASSLEGEDTQYF. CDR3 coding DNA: TGTGCCAGCAGCTTGGAAGGGGAAGATACGCAGTATTTT.